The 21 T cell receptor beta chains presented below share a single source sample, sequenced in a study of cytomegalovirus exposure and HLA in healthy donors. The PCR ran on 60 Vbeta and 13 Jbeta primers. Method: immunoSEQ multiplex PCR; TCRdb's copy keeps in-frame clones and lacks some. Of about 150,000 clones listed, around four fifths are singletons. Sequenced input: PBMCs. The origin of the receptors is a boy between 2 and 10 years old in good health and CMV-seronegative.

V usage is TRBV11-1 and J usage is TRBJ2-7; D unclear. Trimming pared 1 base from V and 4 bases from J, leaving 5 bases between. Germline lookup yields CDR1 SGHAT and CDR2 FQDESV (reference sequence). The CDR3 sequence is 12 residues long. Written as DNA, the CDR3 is TGTGCCAGCAGCTTAGGACATTACGAGCAGTACTTC. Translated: CASSLGHYEQYF.

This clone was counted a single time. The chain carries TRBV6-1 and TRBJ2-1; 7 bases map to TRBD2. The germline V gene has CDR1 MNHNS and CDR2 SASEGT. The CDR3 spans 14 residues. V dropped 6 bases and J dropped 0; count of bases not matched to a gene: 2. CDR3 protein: CASSASGSYNEQFF. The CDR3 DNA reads TGTGCCAGCAGCGCTAGCGGCTCCTACAATGAGCAGTTCTTC.

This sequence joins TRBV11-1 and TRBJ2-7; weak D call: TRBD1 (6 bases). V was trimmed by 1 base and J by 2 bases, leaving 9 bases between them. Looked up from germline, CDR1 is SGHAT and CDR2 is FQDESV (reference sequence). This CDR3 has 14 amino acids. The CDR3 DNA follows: TGTGCCAGCAGCTTAGTGACAGGTCCCTACGAGCAGTACTTC. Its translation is CASSLVTGPYEQYF.

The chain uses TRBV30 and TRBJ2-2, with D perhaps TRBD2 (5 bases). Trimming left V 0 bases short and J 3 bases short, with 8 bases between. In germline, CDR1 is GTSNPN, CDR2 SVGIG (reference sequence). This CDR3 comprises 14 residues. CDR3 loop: CAWSVSGYTGELFF. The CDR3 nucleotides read TGTGCCTGGAGTGTTTCGGGGTACACCGGGGAGCTGTTTTTT.

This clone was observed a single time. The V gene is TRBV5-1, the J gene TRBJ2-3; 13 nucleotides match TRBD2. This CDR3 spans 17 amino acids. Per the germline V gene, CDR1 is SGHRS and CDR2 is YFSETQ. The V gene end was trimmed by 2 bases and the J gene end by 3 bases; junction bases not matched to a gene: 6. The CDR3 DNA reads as TGCGCCAGCAGCTTTGAACTAGCGGGAGGGCCGACAGATACGCAGTATTTT. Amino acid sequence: CASSFELAGGPTDTQYF.

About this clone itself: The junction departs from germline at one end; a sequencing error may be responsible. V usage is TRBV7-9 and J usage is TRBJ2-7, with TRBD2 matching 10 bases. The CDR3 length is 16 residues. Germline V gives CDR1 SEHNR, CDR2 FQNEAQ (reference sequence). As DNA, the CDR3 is TGTTCCAGCAGCTTAGCAGGTAGCGGGGGGTCCTACGAGCAGTACTTC. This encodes CSSSLAGSGGSYEQYF. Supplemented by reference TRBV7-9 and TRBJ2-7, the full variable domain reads DTGVSQNPRHKITKRGQNVTFRCDPISEHNRLYWYRQTLGQGPEFLTYFQNEAQLEKSRLLSDRFSAERPKGSFSTLEIQRTEQGDSAMYLCSSSLAGSGGSYEQYFGPGTRLTVT.

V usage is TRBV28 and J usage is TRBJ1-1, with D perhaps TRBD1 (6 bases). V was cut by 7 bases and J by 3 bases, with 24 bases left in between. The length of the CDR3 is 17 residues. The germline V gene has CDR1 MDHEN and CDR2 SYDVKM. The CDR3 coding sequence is TGTGCCAGCACCGGGCACCAGGGGCTCTTAGGGTACACTGAAGCTTTCTTT. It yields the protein CASTGHQGLLGYTEAFF.

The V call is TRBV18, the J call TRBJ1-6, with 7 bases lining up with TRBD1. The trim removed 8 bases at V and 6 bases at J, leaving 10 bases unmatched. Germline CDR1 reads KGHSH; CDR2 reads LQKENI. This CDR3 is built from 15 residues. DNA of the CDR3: TGTGCCAGCCCGGGAGACAGGGTAGGTAATTCACCCCTCCACTTT. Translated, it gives CASPGDRVGNSPLHF.

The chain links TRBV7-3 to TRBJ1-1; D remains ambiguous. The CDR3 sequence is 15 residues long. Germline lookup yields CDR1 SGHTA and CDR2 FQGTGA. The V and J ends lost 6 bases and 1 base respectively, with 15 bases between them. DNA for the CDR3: TGTGCCAGCAGTTTTACTGGAGGAGGGAACACTGAAGCTTTCTTT. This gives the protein CASSFTGGGNTEAFF.

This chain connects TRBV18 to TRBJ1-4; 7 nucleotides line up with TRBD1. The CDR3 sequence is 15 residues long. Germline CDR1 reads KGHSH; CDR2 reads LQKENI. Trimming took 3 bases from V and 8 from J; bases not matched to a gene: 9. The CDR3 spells CASSPPTGIVEKLFF. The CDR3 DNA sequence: TGTGCCAGCTCACCCCCGACAGGGATCGTAGAAAAACTGTTTTTT.

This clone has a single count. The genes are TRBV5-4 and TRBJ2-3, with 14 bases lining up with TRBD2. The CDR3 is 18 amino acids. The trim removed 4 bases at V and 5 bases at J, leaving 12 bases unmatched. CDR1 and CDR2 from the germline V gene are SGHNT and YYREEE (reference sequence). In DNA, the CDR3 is TGTGCCAGCAGCCCGGGGACTAGCGGGGGAGGACGGGTAGATACGCAGTATTTT. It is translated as CASSPGTSGGGRVDTQYF.

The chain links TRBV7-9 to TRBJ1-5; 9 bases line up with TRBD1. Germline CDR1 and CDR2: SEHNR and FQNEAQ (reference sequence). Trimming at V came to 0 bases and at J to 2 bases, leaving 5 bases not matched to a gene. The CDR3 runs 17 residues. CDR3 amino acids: CASSLAEGQGGNQPQHF. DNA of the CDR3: TGTGCCAGCAGCTTAGCAGAGGGACAGGGAGGCAATCAGCCCCAGCATTTT.

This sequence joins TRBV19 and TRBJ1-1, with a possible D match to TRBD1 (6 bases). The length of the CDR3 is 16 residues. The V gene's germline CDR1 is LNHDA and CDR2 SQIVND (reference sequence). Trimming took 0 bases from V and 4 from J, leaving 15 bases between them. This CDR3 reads CASSIDTGKGGTEAFF. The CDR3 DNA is TGTGCCAGTAGTATAGACACGGGCAAAGGGGGCACTGAAGCTTTCTTT. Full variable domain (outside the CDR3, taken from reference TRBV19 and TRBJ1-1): DGGITQSPKYLFRKEGQNVTLSCEQNLNHDAMYWYRQDPGQGLRLIYYSQIVNDFQKGDIAEGYSVSREKKESFPLTVTSAQKNPTAFYLCASSIDTGKGGTEAFFGQGTRLTVV.

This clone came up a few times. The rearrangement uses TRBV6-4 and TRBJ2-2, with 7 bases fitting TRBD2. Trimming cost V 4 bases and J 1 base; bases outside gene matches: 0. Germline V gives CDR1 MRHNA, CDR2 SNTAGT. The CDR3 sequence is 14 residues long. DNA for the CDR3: TGTGCCAGCAGTGCTAGCGGGAACACCGGGGAGCTGTTTTTT. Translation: CASSASGNTGELFF.

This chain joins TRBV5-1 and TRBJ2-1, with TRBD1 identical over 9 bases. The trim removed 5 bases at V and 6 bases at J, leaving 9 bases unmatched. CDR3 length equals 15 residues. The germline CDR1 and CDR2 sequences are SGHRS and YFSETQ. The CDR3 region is CASRIGQGRRNEQFF. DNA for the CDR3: TGCGCCAGCAGGATCGGACAGGGGCGACGCAATGAGCAGTTCTTC.

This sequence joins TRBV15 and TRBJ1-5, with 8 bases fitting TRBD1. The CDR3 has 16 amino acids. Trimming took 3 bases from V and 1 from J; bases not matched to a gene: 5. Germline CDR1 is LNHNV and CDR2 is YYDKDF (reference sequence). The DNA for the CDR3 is TGTGCCACCAGCAGGGGCGACAGGGGAAGCAATCAGCCCCAGCATTTT. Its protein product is CATSRGDRGSNQPQHF.

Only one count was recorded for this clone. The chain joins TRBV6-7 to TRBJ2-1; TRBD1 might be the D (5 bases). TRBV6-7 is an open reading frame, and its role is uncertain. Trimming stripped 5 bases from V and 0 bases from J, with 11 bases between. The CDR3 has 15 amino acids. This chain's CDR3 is CASSQGVGSYNEQFF. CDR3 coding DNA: TGTGCCAGCAGTCAAGGGGTGGGCTCCTACAATGAGCAGTTCTTC.

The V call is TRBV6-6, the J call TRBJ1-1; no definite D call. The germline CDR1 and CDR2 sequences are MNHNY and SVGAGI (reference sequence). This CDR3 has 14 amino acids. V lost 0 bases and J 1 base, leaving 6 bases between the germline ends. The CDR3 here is CASSYSGRNTEAFF. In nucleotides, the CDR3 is TGTGCCAGCAGTTACTCCGGTAGGAACACTGAAGCTTTCTTT.

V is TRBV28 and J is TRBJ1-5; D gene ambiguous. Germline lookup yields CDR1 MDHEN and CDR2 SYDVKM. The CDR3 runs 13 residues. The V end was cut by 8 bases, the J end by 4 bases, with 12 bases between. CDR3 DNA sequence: TGTGCCAGCGATGAGTTAGAAAATCAGCCCCAGCATTTT. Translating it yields CASDELENQPQHF. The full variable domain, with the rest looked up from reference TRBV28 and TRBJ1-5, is DVKVTQSSRYLVKRTGEKVFLECVQDMDHENMFWYRQDPGLGLRLIYFSYDVKMKEKGDIPEGYSVSREKKERFSLILESASTNQTSMYLCASDELENQPQHFGDGTRLSIL.

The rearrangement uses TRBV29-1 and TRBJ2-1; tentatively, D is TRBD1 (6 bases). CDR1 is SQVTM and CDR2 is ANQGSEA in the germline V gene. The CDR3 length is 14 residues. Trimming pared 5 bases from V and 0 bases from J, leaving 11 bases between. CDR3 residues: CSVRGSSSYNEQFF. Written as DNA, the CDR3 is TGCAGCGTTAGGGGGTCTAGCTCCTACAATGAGCAGTTCTTC.

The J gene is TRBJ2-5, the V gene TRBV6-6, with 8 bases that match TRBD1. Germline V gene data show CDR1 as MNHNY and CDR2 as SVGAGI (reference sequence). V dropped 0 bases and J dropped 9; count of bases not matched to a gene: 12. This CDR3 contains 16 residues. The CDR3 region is CASSYSGQGGTEAQYF. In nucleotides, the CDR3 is TGTGCCAGCAGTTACTCCGGACAGGGTGGGACCGAGGCCCAGTACTTC.